This is a list of T cell receptor beta chains from one sample in a study of cytomegalovirus exposure and HLA in healthy donors. Profiling relied on immunoSEQ multiplex PCR, and the TCRdb table lists in-frame clones only, not all of them. The data contain roughly 140,000 clones, roughly 80% of them singletons. Sequenced: PBMCs. The receptors stem from a woman between 45 and 65 years old in good health and CMV-seronegative. Both conserved end residues are part of each CDR3. Size is stated for part of the rows, as once, few or many counts, or as a class when the clone is expanded.

13 TRBJ2-5 . TRBV6-1 CASSGLAAETQYF
14 TRBJ1-5 . TRBV7-2 CASSRGSWAQPQHF
15 TRBJ2-7 . TRBV7-8 CASSLGRGGIYEQYF
12 TRBJ1-2 . TRBV29-1 CSVEPQGNGYTF
13 TRBJ1-6 . TRBV4-2 CASSQERDSPLHF
14 TRBJ2-7 . TRBV5-4 CASSSGQGIGEQYF
13 TRBJ1-2 . TRBV2 CASRGGGNYGYTF
16 TRBJ2-7 . TRBV4-1 CASSQARLTQPYEQYF
14 TRBJ1-4 once TRBV29-1 CSVGETGITEKLFF
14 TRBJ2-3 . TRBV6-5 CASKRDRAFDTQYF
14 TRBJ2-7 . TRBV14 CASSQEGSPYEQYF
17 TRBJ2-7 . TRBV4-1 CASSQTPPTGVEDEQYF
17 TRBJ2-3 . TRBV15 CATSRGSGRGPTDTQYF
13 TRBJ2-5 . TRBV2 CASEQRRGETQYF
15 . few TRBV6-1 CASSEAYRSAYEQYF
16 TRBJ2-3 . TRBV23-1 CASSQSRKGQADTQYF
15 TRBJ1-3 . TRBV11-2 CASSLDRDSGNTIYF
15 TRBJ2-6 few TRBV7-8 CASSWDREEANVLTF
12 TRBJ2-5 . TRBV7-2 CASSFRYETQYF
15 TRBJ2-2 . TRBV19 CASSSPGANTGELFF
16 TRBJ2-1 . TRBV5-4 CASSSMTSSGGGEQFF
18 TRBJ2-5 . TRBV5-1 CASSPDAGGGAYQETQYF
12 TRBJ2-2 . TRBV29-1 CSANRVSGELFF
15 TRBJ1-1 . TRBV7-2 CASSSQTVMNTEAFF
11 TRBJ1-3 . TRBV6-1 CASQVGDTIYF
13 TRBJ2-1 . TRBV7-8 CASSLRGAGPGFF
14 TRBJ1-1 . TRBV6-4 CASNRDRASKMAFF
13 TRBJ2-3 . TRBV19 CASSILARDTQYF
12 TRBJ1-1 . TRBV7-2 CASSFQNTEAFF
15 TRBJ2-7 . TRBV11-2 CASGLGGGLIYEQYF
16 TRBJ2-3 . TRBV5-1 CASSQGTLRFTDTQYF
15 TRBJ1-5 . TRBV2 CASTVDSGFNQPQHF
17 TRBJ2-7 . TRBV27 CASSGTSGGWSYYEQYF
14 TRBJ1-3 . TRBV19 CASSIQNSGNTIYF
15 TRBJ1-1 . TRBV5-1 CASSLLGLSVTEAFF
18 TRBJ2-3 few TRBV5-8 CASSPGTGALGGTDTQYF
16 TRBJ1-3 once TRBV10-3 CAISEPFGPSGNTIYF
16 TRBJ1-1 . TRBV5-1 CASSLEFTVPNTEAFF
17 TRBJ2-4 few TRBV19 CASSNGLAGGSRNIQYF
16 TRBJ1-6 . TRBV4-1 CASSLNRGLGNSPLHF
16 TRBJ2-7 . TRBV10-2 CATHPPPQVNTYEQYF
16 TRBJ2-2 . TRBV10-3 CAISESPSGGAGELFF
15 TRBJ2-7 . TRBV2 CASSELAGSVYEQYF
17 TRBJ2-5 few TRBV7-9 CASNPGTSGGVRETQYF
15 TRBJ2-5 . TRBV10-3 CAISFTWTEGETQYF
14 TRBJ2-5 . TRBV7-2 CASSLSDGQETQYF
12 TRBJ2-7 few TRBV29-1 CSVTLQGYEQYF
16 TRBJ2-7 once TRBV28 CASSPRGTGGDYEQYF
14 TRBJ2-5 . TRBV7-2 CASNLQGNQETQYF
14 TRBJ1-2 . TRBV15 CATRGTEGVYGYTF
15 TRBJ1-1 . TRBV19 CASSIRPQGNTEAFF
15 TRBJ1-4 . TRBV5-1 CATSVNPTTNEKLFF
14 TRBJ2-3 . TRBV5-1 CASNAVGAADTQYF
17 TRBJ1-2 . TRBV7-8 CASSPRDRGGRGYGYTF
16 TRBJ1-1 few TRBV21-1 CASSNSGQGVGPEAFF